Many counts were recorded for the clone carrying this T cell receptor beta chain. The target antigen is unknown. The data were taken from a study of Graves' ophthalmopathy and Graves' hyperthyroidism. Study-level results: A 13-signature model separated ophthalmopathy from stable hyperthyroidism, roughly 85% sensitivity, 81.08% specificity.

TCR beta CDR3 amplification used RNA transcripts. HTBI primers were employed in first-round RT-PCR, then a second-round multiplex PCR followed. TCRdb fed the multiplex PCR reads into MiXCR, producing one record per CDR3 protein. The sample yields a few hundred thousand distinct CDR3 sequences, 15% to 19% seen once. Looked up from germline, CDR1 is MNHEY and CDR2 is SVGEGT. The CDR3 covers 13 residues. V was shortened by 8 bases and J by 10 bases, with 15 bases between the two germline ends. The specimen was peripheral blood. The rearrangement links TRBV6-2 or TRBV6-3 to TRBJ1-6; D possibly corresponds to TRBD1 (6 bases). The receptor was isolated from a woman aged 18-29 years with stable Graves' hyperthyroidism. The CDR3 here is CASSRGLGSPLHF. The CDR3 DNA is TGTGCCAGCTCCAGGGGTCTGGGGTCACCCCTCCACTTT.